This TCR beta chain was obtained from a study of vaccination effects on CD4 cells after COVID-19. Study as a whole: Two-dose vaccination with either BNT162b2 or mRNA-1273 was given to the participants. IL-2 at 9 to 10 IU/ml and peptides at 8.5 to 10 ug/ml were added to cultured PBMC, approximately 1.9 million per well.

J was trimmed by 0 bases and V by 1 base; bases with no gene match: 6. The CDR3 has 17 amino acids. The germline V gene has CDR1 MGHRA and CDR2 YSYEKL. Cells that had been cultured for roughly 9 days were the source of isolated CD4+ T cells. Previously uninfected by SARS-CoV-2, the vaccine recipients also showed negative nucleocapsid antibodies. Researchers swapped half the medium for IL-2 medium on both days 3 and 7. Note on this clone: Its target is not known.

The method was immunoSEQ multiplex PCR; TCRdb's version includes in-frame clones alone and lacks a portion of them. Here the sample spans some 23,000 clones, 73% being singletons. Here the sequenced sample was CD4+ T cells from PBMCs cultured without peptide, taken before COVID-19 vaccination. The clonotype comes from a human donor who received a COVID-19 vaccine. The V gene is TRBV4-1, the J gene TRBJ2-1; 7 nucleotides line up with TRBD2. This CDR3 reads CASSQGLAASSYNEQFF. As DNA, the CDR3 is TGCGCCAGCAGCCAAGGACTAGCCGCGAGCTCCTACAATGAGCAGTTCTTC.